This T cell receptor beta chain is from a study of Graves' ophthalmopathy and Graves' hyperthyroidism. In its sample, this clonotype was seen many times. V gave up 5 bases and J gave up 2 bases, with 16 bases separating them. The germline CDR1 and CDR2 sequences are SEHNR and FQNEAQ (reference sequence). CDR3 size: 15 residues. Amplification of TCR beta CDR3 regions used RNA transcripts. Scientists carried out first-round RT-PCR using HTBI primers and then a second-round multiplex PCR. TCRdb redid the calling of the multiplex PCR reads with MiXCR, one entry per CDR3 protein. The repertoire consists of 660,000 or so distinct CDR3 sequences, with about 38% occurring once and the leading ten covering more than 3%.

V is TRBV7-9 and J is TRBJ2-7; the D gene is possibly TRBD1 (6 bases). This receptor was identified in an adult man with Graves' ophthalmopathy. Source material: peripheral blood. CDR3 loop: CASSTSRDKTYEQYF. The DNA of the CDR3 is TGTGCCAGCAGCACGTCCCGGGACAAGACCTACGAGCAGTACTTC.